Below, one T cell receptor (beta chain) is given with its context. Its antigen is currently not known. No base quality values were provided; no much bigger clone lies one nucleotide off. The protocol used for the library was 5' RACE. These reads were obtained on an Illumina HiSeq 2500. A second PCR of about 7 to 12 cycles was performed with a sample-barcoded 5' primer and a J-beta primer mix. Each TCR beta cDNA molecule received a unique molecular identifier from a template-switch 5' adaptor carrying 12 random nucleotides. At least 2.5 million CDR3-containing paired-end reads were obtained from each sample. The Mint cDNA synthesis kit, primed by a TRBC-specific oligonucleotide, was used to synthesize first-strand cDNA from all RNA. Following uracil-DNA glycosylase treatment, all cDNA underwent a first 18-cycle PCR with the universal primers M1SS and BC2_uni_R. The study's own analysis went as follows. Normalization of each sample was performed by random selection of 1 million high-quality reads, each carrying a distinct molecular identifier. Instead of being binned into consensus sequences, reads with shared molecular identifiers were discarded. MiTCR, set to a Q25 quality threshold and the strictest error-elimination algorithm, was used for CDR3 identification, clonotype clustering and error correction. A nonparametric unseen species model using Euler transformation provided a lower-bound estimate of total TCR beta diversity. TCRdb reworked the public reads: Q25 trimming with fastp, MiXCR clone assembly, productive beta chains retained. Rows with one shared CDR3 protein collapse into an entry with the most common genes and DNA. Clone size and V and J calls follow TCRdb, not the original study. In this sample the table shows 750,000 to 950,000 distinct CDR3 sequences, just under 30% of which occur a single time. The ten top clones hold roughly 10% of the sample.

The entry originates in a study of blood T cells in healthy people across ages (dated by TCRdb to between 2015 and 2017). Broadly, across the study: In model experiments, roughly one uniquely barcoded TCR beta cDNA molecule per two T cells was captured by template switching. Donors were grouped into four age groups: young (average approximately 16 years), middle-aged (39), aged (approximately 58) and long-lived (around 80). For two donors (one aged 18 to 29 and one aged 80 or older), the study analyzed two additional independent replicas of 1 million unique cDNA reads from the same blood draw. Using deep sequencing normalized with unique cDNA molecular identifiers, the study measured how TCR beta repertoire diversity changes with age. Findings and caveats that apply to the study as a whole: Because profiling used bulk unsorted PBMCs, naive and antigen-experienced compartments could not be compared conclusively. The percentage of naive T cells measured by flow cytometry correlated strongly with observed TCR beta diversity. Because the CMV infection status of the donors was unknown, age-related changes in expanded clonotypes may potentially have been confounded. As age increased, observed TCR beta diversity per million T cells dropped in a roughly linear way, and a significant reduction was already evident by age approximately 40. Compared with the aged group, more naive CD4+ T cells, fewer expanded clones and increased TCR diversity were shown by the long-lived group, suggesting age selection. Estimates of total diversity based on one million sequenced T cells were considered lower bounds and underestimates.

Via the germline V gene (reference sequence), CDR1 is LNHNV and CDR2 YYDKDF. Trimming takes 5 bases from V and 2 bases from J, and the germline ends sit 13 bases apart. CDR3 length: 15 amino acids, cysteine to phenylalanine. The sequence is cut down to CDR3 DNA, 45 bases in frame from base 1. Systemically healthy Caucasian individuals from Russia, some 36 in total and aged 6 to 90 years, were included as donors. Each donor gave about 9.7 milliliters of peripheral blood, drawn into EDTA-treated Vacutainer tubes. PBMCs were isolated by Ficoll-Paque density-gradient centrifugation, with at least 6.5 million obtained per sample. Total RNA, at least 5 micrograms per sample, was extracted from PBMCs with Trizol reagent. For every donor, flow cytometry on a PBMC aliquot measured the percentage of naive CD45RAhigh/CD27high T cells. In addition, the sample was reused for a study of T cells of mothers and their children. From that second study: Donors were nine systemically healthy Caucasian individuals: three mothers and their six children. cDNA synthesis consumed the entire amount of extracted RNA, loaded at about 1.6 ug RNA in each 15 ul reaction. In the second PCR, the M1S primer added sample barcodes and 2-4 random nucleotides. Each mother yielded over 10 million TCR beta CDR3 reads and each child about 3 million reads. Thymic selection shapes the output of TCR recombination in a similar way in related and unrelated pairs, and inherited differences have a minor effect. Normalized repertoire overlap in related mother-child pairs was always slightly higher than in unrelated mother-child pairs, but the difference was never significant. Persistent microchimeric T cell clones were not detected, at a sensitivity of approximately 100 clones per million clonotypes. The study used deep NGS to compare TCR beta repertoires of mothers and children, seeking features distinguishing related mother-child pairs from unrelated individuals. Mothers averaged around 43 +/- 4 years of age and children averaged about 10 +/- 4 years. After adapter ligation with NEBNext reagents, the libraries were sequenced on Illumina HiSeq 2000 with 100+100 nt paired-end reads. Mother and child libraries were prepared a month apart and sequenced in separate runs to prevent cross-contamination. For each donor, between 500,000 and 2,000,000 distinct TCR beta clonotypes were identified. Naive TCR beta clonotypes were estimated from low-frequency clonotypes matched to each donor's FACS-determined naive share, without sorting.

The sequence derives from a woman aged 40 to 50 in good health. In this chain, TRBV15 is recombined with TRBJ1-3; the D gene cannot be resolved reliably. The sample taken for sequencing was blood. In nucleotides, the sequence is TGTGCCACCAGCCCCTTCAGACGGCCTGGAAACACCATATATTTT. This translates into CATSPFRRPGNTIYF.